The TCR beta chain described here comes from a study of Tregs in tolerant kidney transplant recipients. The assay was immunoSEQ multiplex PCR, and TCRdb's table has in-frame clones only and misses some. The repertoire holds approximately 260,000 clones, approximately 83% seen once, with around 0.64% in the top ten. Unstimulated regulatory T cells (CD4+CD25+CD127-), CD4+CD25- non-regulatory cells, CD4 and CD8 cells were FACS-sorted from thawed PBMCs. CDR3 length: 17 residues. Germline V gene sequence: CDR1 SGDLS, CDR2 YYNGEE. V gave up 3 bases and J gave up 1 base, with 19 bases separating them. The sample was CD4+ T cells from blood. The TCR comes from a human donor in good health. The genes are TRBV9 and TRBJ1-1; TRBD1 is a possible D gene (5 bases). CDR3 DNA: TGTGCCAGCAGCGCAGGGACCGTTAGTCTTAGGAACACTGAAGCTTTCTTT. As protein: CASSAGTVSLRNTEAFF.